This T cell receptor beta chain was observed in a study of blood T cells in healthy people across ages. The CDR3 runs to 14 residues. With 0 bases removed from V and 6 bases from J, the gap between germline ends came to 14 bases. Germline CDR1 DFQATT, CDR2 SNEGSKA (reference sequence). Each donor had approximately 10 milliliters of peripheral blood drawn. A J-beta primer mix and a sample-barcoded 5' primer were used in a second PCR of roughly 7 to 12 cycles. A single record per CDR3 protein comes from TCRdb applying MiXCR to the 5' RACE reads. The table shows roughly 720,000 distinct CDR3 sequences, with about 48% occurring only once.

This chain links TRBV20-1 with TRBJ1-2; possibly TRBD1 for D (5 bases). The sequence derives from an elderly man in good health. What was sequenced was blood. The CDR3, as DNA: TGCAGTGCTAGAGATACCGGGGGAGGGAATGGCTACACCTTC. Translation: CSARDTGGGNGYTF.